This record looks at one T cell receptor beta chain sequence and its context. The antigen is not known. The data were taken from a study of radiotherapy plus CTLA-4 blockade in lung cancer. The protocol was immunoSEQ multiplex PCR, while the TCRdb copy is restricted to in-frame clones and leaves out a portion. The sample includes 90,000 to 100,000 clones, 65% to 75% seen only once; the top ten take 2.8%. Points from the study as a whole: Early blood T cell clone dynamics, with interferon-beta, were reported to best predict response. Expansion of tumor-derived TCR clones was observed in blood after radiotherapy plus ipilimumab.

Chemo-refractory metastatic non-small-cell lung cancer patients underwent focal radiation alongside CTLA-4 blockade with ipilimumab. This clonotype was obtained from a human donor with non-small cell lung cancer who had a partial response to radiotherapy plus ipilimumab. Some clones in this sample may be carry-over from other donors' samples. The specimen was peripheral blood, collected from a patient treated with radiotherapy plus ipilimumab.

The CDR3 DNA is TGCGCCAGCAGCTTGGGGTGGACAGGAGCTAACTATGGCTACACCTTC. This codes for CASSLGWTGANYGYTF. V is TRBV5-1 and J is TRBJ1-2, with 7 bases matching TRBD1. CDR3 length: 16 amino acids. J lost 0 bases, V lost 0 bases, and 5 bases had no gene match. CDR1 and CDR2 from the germline V gene are SGHRS and YFSETQ.